These T cell receptor beta chains were read from a single sample in a study of shared clonotypes between healthy human individuals. Sequenced by immunoSEQ multiplex PCR; TCRdb stores in-frame clones only, minus some. This table has around 600,000 clones, approximately 97% appearing once. The specimen was naive CD4+ T cells sorted from blood. These receptors came from a woman aged 25 to 39 in good health. Both conserved end residues are part of each CDR3. The D gene is left open where the match is weak. Not every row has a clone size; where given, it reads once, few, many or a size class.

-	TRBV27	TRBJ2-7	once	CASSLSPWTGLRAGPTHEQYF	TGTGCCAGCAGTTTATCTCCTTGGACAGGACTACGAGCGGGACCAACCCACGAGCAGTACTTC
TRBD1	TRBV6-5	TRBJ2-4	-	CASSGTGTGKNIQYF	TGTGCCAGCAGTGGGACCGGGACAGGGAAAAACATTCAGTACTTC
TRBD2	TRBV27	TRBJ2-1	-	CASSLYLAGLNEQFF	TGTGCCAGCAGTTTATATCTAGCGGGACTAAATGAGCAGTTCTTC
TRBD2	TRBV6-5	TRBJ2-2	-	CASSTSGSVGELFF	TGTGCCAGCAGTACTAGCGGGAGTGTCGGGGAGCTGTTTTTT
-	TRBV27	TRBJ1-2	-	CASSPRGVGYGYTF	TGTGCCAGCAGTCCCCGGGGGGTGGGCTATGGCTACACCTTC
TRBD2	TRBV6-1	TRBJ2-1	-	CASERAGGNNEQFF	TGTGCCAGCGAAAGAGCGGGAGGAAACAATGAGCAGTTCTTC
TRBD2	TRBV5-1	TRBJ2-3	-	CASSWTLAGGADTQYF	TGCGCCAGCAGCTGGACCCTAGCGGGAGGCGCAGATACGCAGTATTTT
-	TRBV11-3	TRBJ2-7	-	CASSLDPREQYF	TGTGCCAGCAGCTTAGATCCGAGGGAGCAGTACTTC
-	TRBV28	TRBJ1-5	-	CASLPAGVSNQPQHF	TGTGCCAGCCTCCCTGCGGGGGTGAGCAATCAGCCCCAGCATTTT
TRBD1	TRBV9	TRBJ1-2	-	CASSVAGDRVPPFNYGYTF	TGTGCCAGCAGCGTAGCCGGGGACAGGGTCCCTCCGTTTAACTATGGCTACACCTTC
TRBD1	TRBV6-4	TRBJ1-3	-	CASSSQTGPGNTIYF	TGTGCCAGCAGCTCACAGACAGGGCCAGGAAACACCATATATTTT
-	TRBV5-1	TRBJ1-1	-	CASRPSSGLTEAFF	TGCGCCAGCCGCCCCTCCTCAGGGCTAACTGAAGCTTTCTTT
-	TRBV28	TRBJ2-5	-	CASSQGWETQYF	TGTGCCAGCAGCCAGGGGTGGGAGACCCAGTACTTC
-	TRBV18	TRBJ2-7	-	CASSPTGQKSYEQYF	TGTGCCAGCTCACCAACTGGACAGAAATCCTACGAGCAGTACTTC
TRBD1	TRBV6-1	TRBJ1-5	few	CATQTGSNQPQHF	TGTGCCACTCAGACAGGGAGCAATCAGCCCCAGCATTTT
TRBD2	TRBV18	TRBJ2-7	-	CASSDGTSDSYEQYF	TGTGCCAGCTCAGACGGGACTAGCGACTCCTACGAGCAGTACTTC
TRBD2	TRBV4-2	TRBJ2-3	-	CASSPRAWEGTQYF	TGTGCCAGCAGCCCGAGGGCCTGGGAGGGAACGCAGTATTTT
TRBD1	TRBV5-1	TRBJ1-1	-	CASSLNRGPGTEAFF	TGCGCCAGCAGCTTAAACAGGGGGCCGGGCACTGAAGCTTTCTTT
-	TRBV28	TRBJ1-6	-	CASSFNYLPLHF	TGTGCCAGCAGTTTCAACTATTTACCCCTCCACTTT
TRBD2	TRBV5-4	TRBJ2-3	-	CASSLGLAGEGDTQYF	TGTGCCAGCAGCCTGGGACTAGCGGGAGAGGGAGATACGCAGTATTTT
-	TRBV2	TRBJ1-1	-	CASDSIDGDTEAFF	TGTGCCAGCGACAGCATCGATGGGGACACTGAAGCTTTCTTT
-	TRBV7-9	TRBJ1-1	-	CASSLGEGRSEAFF	TGTGCCAGCAGCTTAGGAGAGGGACGGAGTGAAGCTTTCTTT